The TCR beta chain described here comes from a study of identical twins. MiXCR, run by TCRdb on the 5' RACE reads, gives a single entry per CDR3 protein. The sample yields about 570,000 distinct CDR3 sequences, roughly 9.5% seen once. With respect to this clonotype: It is unclear where the CDR3 begins or ends on the DNA, so no DNA is shown, and the CDR3 is as TCRdb lists it.

The CDR3 spans 16 residues, counting both ends. These records were also assigned to another study, of yellow fever vaccine responses in identical twins.

The specimen sequenced was PBMCs. V is TRBV7-5 and J is TRBJ1-1. TRBV7-5 is labeled a pseudogene. The receptor was derived from a woman between 18 and 30 years old in good health. The CDR3 is CISVPEAPTENTEAFF.